This entry concerns a single T cell receptor beta chain. Its specificity is unknown. The data are from a study of T cell responses to AZD1222 COVID-19 vaccine. Here immunoSEQ multiplex PCR was the method, and the copy in TCRdb shows in-frame clones only, minus some. This table holds 95,000 to 130,000 clones, 85% to 95% found once. Germline V lookup: CDR1 LNHDA, CDR2 SQIVND (reference sequence). The CDR3 contains 14 residues. V was trimmed by 6 bases and J by 5 bases, leaving 16 bases between them. General study points: Spike-specific TCR breadth and depth grew following two AZD1222 doses.

The chain is built from TRBV19 and TRBJ1-1; tentative D call: TRBD1 (5 bases). The source of this sequence is an adult in good health. Sample: peripheral blood, taken on day 0 of AZD1222 vaccination. Here the CDR3 reads CASSWGERYTEAFF. CDR3 bases: TGTGCCAGTAGCTGGGGGGAAAGGTATACTGAAGCTTTCTTT. The variable domain in full, completed from reference TRBV19 and TRBJ1-1, reads DGGITQSPKYLFRKEGQNVTLSCEQNLNHDAMYWYRQDPGQGLRLIYYSQIVNDFQKGDIAEGYSVSREKKESFPLTVTSAQKNPTAFYLCASSWGERYTEAFFGQGTRLTVV.